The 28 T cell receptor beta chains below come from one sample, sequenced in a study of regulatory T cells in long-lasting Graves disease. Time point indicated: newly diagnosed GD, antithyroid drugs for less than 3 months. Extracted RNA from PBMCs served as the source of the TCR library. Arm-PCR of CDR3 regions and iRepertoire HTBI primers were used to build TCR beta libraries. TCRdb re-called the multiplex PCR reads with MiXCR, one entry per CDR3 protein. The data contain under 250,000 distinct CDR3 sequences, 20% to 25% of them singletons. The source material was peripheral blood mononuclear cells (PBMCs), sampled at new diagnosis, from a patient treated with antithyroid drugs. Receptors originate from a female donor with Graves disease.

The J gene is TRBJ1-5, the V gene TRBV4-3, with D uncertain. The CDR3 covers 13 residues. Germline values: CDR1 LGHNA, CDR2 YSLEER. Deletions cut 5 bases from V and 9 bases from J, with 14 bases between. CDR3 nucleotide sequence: TGCGCCAGCAGCGGAGAGAGGTTCGGGCCCCAGCATTTT. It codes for CASSGERFGPQHF.

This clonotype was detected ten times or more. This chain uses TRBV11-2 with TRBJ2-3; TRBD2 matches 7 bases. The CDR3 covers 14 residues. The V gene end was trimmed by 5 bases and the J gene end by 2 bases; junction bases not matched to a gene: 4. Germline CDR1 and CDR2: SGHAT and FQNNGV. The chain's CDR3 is CASSRDYHTDTQYF. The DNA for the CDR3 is TGTGCCAGCAGCAGGGACTACCACACAGATACGCAGTATTTT.

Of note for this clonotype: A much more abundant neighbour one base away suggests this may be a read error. For the CDR3, the DNA is TGTGCCAGCAGTTCGGGACAGGGAGTCTACGAGCAGTACTTC. Translating it yields CASSSGQGVYEQYF. The genes are TRBV6-2 or TRBV6-3 and TRBJ2-7; 9 nucleotides line up with TRBD1. Unmatched junction bases numbered 4, after V lost 4 bases and J lost 3 bases. The length of the CDR3 is 14 residues. Germline V gene data show CDR1 as MNHEY and CDR2 as SVGEGT.

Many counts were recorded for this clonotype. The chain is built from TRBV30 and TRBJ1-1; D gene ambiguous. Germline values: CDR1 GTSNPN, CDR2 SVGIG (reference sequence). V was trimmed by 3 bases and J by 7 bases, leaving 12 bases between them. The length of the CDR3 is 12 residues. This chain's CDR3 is CAWRDVGIEAFF. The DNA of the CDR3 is TGTGCCTGGAGGGACGTGGGGATTGAAGCTTTCTTT. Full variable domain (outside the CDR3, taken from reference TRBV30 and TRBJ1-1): SQTIHQWPATLVQPVGSPLSLECTVEGTSNPNLYWYRQAAGRGLQLLFYSVGIGQISSEVPQNLSASRPQDRQFILSSKKLLLSDSGFYLCAWRDVGIEAFFGQGTRLTVV.

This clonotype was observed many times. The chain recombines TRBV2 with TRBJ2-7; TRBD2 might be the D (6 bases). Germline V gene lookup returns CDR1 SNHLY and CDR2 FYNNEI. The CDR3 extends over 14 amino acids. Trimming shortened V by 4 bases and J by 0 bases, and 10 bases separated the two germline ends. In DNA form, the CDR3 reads TGTGCCAGCAGTGGACGGACTAACTCCTACGAGCAGTACTTC. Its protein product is CASSGRTNSYEQYF.

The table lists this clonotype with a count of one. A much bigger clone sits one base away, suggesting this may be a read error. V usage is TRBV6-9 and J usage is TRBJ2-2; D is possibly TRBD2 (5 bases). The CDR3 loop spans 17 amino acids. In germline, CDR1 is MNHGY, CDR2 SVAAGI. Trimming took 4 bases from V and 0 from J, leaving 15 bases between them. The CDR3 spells CASSCSKRGTNTGELFF. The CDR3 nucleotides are TGTGCCAGCAGTTGCTCGAAGAGAGGGACGAACACCGGGGAGCTGTTTTTT.

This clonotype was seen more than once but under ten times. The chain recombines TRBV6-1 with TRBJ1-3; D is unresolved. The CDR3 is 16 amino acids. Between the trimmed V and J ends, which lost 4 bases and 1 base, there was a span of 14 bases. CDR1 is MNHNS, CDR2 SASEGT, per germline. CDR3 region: CASSAGSGLSGNTIYF. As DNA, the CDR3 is TGTGCCAGCAGTGCCGGGTCCGGGCTTTCTGGAAACACCATATATTTT.

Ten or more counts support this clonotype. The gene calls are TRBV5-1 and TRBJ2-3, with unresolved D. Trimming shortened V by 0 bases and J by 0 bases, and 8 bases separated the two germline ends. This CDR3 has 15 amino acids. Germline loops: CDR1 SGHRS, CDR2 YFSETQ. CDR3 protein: CASSLEAPSTDTQYF. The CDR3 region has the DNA TGCGCCAGCAGCTTGGAGGCTCCTAGCACAGATACGCAGTATTTT.

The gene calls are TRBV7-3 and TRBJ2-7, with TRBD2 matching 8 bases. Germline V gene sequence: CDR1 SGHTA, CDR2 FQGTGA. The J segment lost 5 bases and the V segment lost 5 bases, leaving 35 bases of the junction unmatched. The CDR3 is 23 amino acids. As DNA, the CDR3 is TGTGCCAGCAGCCTAAGGCCAGCTTTAGCGGGATTGCCCTGTAAACTGGGTGGGGACGAGCAGTACTTC. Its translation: CASSLRPALAGLPCKLGGDEQYF.

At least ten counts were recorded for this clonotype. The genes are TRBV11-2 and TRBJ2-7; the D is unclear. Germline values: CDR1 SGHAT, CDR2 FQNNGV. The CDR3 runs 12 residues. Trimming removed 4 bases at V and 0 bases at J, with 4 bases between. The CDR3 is CASSSISYEQYF. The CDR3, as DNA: TGTGCCAGCAGCTCCATCTCCTACGAGCAGTACTTC.

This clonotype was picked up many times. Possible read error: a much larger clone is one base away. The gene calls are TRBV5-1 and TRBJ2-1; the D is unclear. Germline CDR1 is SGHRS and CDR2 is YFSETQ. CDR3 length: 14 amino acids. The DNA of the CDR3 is TGCGCCAGCAGCTTGGCCACAACGGTCAATGGGCAGTTCTTC. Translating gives CASSLATTVNGQFF.

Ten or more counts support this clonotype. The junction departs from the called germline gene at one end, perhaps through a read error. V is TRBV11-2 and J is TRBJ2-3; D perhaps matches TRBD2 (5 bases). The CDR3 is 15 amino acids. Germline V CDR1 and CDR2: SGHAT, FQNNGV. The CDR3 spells CASSQAWTSTDTQYF. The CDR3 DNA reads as TGCGCCAGCAGCCAAGCCTGGACTAGCACAGATACGCAGTATTTT.

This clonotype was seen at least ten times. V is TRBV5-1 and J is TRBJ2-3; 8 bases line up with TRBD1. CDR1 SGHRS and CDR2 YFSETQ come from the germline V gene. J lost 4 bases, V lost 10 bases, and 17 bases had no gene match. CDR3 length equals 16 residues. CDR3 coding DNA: TGCGCCTCCCGTGGGACAGGCGGAATGGTCGCAGATACGCAGTATTTT. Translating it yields CASRGTGGMVADTQYF.

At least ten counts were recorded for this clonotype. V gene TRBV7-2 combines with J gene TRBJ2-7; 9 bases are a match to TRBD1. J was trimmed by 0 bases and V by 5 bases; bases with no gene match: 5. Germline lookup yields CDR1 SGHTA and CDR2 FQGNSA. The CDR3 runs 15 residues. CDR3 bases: TGTGCCAGCAGCCTTGGGACAGGGCTCTCCTACGAGCAGTACTTC. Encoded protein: CASSLGTGLSYEQYF.

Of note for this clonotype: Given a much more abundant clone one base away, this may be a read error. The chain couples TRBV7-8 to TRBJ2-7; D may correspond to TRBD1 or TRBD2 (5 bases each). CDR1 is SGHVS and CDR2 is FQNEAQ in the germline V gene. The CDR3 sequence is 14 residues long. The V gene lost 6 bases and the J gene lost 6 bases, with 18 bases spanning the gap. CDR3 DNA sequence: TGTGCCAGCAGTGAAAGGGACGGGACCTGCGAGCAGTACTTC. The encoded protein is CASSERDGTCEQYF.

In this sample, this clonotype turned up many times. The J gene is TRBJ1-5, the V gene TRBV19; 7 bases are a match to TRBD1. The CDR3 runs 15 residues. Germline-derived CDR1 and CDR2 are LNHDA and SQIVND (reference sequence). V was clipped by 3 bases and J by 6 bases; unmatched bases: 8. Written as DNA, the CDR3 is TGTGCCAGTAGTATGCCAGGGGGTTCGGTTCAGCCCCAGCATTTT. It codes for CASSMPGGSVQPQHF.

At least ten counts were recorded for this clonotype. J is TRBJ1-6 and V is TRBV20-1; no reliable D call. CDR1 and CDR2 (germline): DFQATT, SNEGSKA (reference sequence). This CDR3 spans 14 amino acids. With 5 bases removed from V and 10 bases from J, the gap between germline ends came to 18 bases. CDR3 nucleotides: TGCAGTGCTCACCTAGGGCCGGGTAGCTCACCCCTCCACTTT. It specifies CSAHLGPGSSPLHF.

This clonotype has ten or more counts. The CDR3 here is CSAVVRMGYEQFF. CDR3 nucleotide sequence: TGCAGTGCTGTGGTTAGAATGGGGTATGAGCAGTTCTTC. The V call is TRBV20-1, the J call TRBJ2-1; D not resolved. CDR3 length: 13 amino acids. The germline V gene encodes CDR1 DFQATT and CDR2 SNEGSKA (reference sequence). The V end was cut by 5 bases, the J end by 8 bases, with 16 bases between.

CDR3: CASSQQGVGEQYF. CDR3 in DNA: TGTGCCAGCAGCCAACAGGGAGTAGGCGAGCAGTACTTC. V usage is TRBV3-1 and J usage is TRBJ2-7, with D perhaps matching TRBD1 or TRBD2 (5 bases each). This CDR3 contains 13 residues. Germline values: CDR1 LGHDT, CDR2 YNNKEL (reference sequence). Trimming shortened V by 2 bases and J by 6 bases, and 11 bases separated the two germline ends.

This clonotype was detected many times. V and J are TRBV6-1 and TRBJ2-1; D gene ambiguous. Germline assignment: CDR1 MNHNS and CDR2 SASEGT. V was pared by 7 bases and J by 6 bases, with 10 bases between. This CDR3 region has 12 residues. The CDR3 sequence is CASNPGRNEQFF. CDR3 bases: TGTGCCAGCAACCCGGGCCGCAATGAGCAGTTCTTC.

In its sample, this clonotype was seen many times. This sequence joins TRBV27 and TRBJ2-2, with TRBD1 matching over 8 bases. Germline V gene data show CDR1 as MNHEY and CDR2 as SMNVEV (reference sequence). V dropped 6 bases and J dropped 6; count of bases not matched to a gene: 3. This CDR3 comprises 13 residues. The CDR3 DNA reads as TGTGCCAGCAGCCCACAGGGGGCCGGGGAGCTGTTTTTT. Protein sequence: CASSPQGAGELFF.

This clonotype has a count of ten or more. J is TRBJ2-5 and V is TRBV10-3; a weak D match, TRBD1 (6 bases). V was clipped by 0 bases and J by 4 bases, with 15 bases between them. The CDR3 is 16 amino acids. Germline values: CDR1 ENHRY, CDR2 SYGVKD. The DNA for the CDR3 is TGTGCCATCAGTGAGTCGCACACGGAGACAGGAGAGACCCAGTACTTC. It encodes CAISESHTETGETQYF.

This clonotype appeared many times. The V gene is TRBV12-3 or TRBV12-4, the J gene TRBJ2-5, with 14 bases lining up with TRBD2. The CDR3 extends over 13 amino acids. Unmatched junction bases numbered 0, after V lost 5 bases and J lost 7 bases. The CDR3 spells CASSGLAGGTQYF. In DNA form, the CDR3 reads TGTGCCAGCAGTGGACTAGCGGGGGGGACCCAGTACTTC.

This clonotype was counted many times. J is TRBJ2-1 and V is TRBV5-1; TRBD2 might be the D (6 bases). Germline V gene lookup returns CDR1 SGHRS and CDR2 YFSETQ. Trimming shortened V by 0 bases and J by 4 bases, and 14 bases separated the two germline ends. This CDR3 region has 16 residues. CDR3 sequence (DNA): TGCGCCAGCAGCTTGGGACTGACTAGTGGATACAATGAGCAGTTCTTC. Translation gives CASSLGLTSGYNEQFF.

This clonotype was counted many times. The CDR3 is CASSLEVGRAYNEQFF. The CDR3 nucleotides are TGTGCCAGCAGCTTAGAGGTTGGGAGGGCCTACAATGAGCAGTTCTTC. The rearrangement links TRBV7-2 to TRBJ2-1; TRBD2 matches 7 bases. Germline values: CDR1 SGHTA, CDR2 FQGNSA. Unmatched junction bases numbered 5, after V lost 1 base and J lost 2 bases. The CDR3 spans 16 residues. Together with reference TRBV7-2 and TRBJ2-1, the CDR3 gives the full variable domain: GAGVSQSPSNKVTEKGKDVELRCDPISGHTALYWYRQSLGQGLEFLIYFQGNSAPDKSGLPSDRFSAERTGGSVSTLTIQRTQQEDSAVYLCASSLEVGRAYNEQFFGPGTRLTVL.

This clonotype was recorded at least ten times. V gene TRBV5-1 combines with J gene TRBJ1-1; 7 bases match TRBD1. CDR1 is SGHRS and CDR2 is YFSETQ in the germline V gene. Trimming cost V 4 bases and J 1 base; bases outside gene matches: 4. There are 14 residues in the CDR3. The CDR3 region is CASSMGQSNTEAFF. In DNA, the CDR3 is TGCGCCAGCAGCATGGGACAGTCGAACACTGAAGCTTTCTTT.

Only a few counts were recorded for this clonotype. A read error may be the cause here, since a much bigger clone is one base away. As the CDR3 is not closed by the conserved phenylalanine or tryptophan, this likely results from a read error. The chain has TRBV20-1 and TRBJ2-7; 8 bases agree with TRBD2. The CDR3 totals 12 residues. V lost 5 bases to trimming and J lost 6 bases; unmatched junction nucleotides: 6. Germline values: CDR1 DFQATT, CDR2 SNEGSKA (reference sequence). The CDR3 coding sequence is TGCAGTGCTGGAAGCGGGAGCCGCGAGCAGTACCTC. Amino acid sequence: CSAGSGSREQYL.

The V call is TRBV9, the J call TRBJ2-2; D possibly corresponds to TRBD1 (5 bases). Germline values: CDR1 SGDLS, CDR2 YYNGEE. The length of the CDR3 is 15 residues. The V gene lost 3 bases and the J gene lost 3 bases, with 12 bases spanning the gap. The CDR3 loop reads CASSDPGIYTGELFF. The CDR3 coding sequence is TGTGCCAGCAGCGACCCAGGGATTTACACCGGGGAGCTGTTTTTT.